What follows is one TCR beta chain and its context. It has no known antigen specificity. Qualities for individual bases were not recorded, and no much larger clone is one base off. The entry originates in a study of human T cells and chemical hapten exposure (dated by TCRdb to the early 2020s). A note on the overall study: For sensitization, 2% DPC in acetone was applied to a 2 cm by 2 cm area of upper inner arm skin. Throughout the roughly 25-week study period, patients were also given weekly therapeutic DPC doses on the scalp. In alopecia patients, the study followed how the peripheral blood TCR repertoire changed in vivo over primary and secondary sensitization to diphenylcyclopropenone (DPC), a hapten. Most of the patients in the cohort were female, and the cohort covered alopecia areata with under or over 50% scalp involvement, alopecia totalis and alopecia universalis. Libraries were pooled for sequencing, and per-sample TCR yields varied mainly because of small differences in library volumes within the pool. For TCR sequencing, blood came from 25 to 35 alopecia patients at anywhere from one to four time points (pre-sensitization, 2, 6 and 24 weeks). Patch testing was done on the upper back using Finn chambers containing 0.01% DPC, and results were scored after 6 days according to International Contact Dermatitis Research Group standards. Patient blood was sampled pre-sensitization (week 0) and at 2, 6 and about 24 weeks after DPC sensitization. Broad study findings and their caveats: Repeated subsampling changed both the strength of the expansion versus patch-test correlation and the threshold at which the correlation became significant. Because all patients had alopecia, a presumed autoimmune disease, the immune response of the patients might differ from that of healthy individuals. No change with DPC sensitization was found in the number of TCRs above 1 in 1000 frequency, and no evidence of global repertoire structure alterations was found. A positive correlation was found between the number of PT1 expanded TCRs and patch test score, with significance reached at thresholds 8, 16 and 32 but not 4. Compared with pre-sensitization or healthy control sets, expanded TCRs formed significantly more large CDR3 similarity clusters, which is consistent with antigen-driven responses.

Libraries were constructed by RACE. Sequencing took place on a NextSeq 500. During library preparation, unique molecular identifiers were attached to individual cDNA molecules so that TCRs could be counted quantitatively and reproducibly. From each blood RNA sample, both TCR alpha and TCR beta chains were sequenced. Per the original workflow: A median of roughly 100,000 TCRs per sample was observed, with a range of roughly 23,224 to 700,000. V, J and CDR3 annotation of the TCR reads was carried out using the Decombinator software suite. To make PS versus PT1 abundance plots, every sample was subsampled to the same number of TCRs (28,000). TCRs were defined as expanded if absent before sensitization and observed at least eight times at the 2-week time point. The raw public reads went through TCRdb reprocessing: fastp at Q25, MiXCR clone calling, in-frame beta chains kept. One record per CDR3 amino acid sequence lists the most common genes and DNA. The authors' filters were not applied to this entry. The sample profile shows 240,000 or so distinct CDR3 sequences; about 9% of them were found once. In total, the top ten clones hold approximately 2.2% of the sample.

The time point label here, explained by the study, means: pre-sensitization, week 0. The sample's treatment or condition, from its label and the paper: therapeutic diphenylcyclopropenone sensitization with weekly scalp DPC. Blood at each patch-test visit was drawn before the patch test was applied. Patients were considered eligible if aged 18 to 70, diagnosed with alopecia and deemed suitable for DPC therapy, and patients were excluded if pregnant. Total RNA was extracted from unfractionated whole blood that had been collected in Tempus Blood RNA tubes. The source was whole blood, collected in connection with sensitization to the hapten diphenylcyclopropenone (DPC). The clonotype was recovered from a woman in her 40s with alopecia areata. Some clones in this sample may be carry-over from other donors' samples.

The nucleotides are TGTGCCAGCAACGCAGGGGCAGGTGGCGCAGATACGCAGTATTTT. It translates to CASNAGAGGADTQYF. The V gene is TRBV12-3 or TRBV12-4 and the J gene is TRBJ2-3, with TRBD1 as a weak D call on 6 bases. From the cysteine through the phenylalanine, the CDR3 covers 15 amino acids. The CDR3 DNA has 45 bases and is translated from base 1. Trimming takes 7 bases from V and 4 bases from J, and the germline ends sit 18 bases apart.